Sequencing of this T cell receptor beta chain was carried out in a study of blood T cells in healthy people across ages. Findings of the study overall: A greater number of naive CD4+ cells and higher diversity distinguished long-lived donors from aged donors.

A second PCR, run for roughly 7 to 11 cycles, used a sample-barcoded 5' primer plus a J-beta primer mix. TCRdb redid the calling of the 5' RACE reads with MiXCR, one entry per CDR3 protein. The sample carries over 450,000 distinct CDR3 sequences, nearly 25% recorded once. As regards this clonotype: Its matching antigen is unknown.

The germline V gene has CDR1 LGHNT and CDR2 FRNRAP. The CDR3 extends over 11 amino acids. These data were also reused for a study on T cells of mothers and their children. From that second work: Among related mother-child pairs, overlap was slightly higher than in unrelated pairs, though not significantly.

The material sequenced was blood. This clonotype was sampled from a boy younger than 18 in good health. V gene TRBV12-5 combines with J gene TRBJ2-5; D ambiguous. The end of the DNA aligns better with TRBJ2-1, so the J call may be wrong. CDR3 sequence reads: CASGLVDEQFF. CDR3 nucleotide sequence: TGTGCTAGTGGTTTGGTCGATGAGCAGTTCTTC.